This entry lists 20 T cell receptor beta chains sequenced from one sample in a study of cytomegalovirus exposure and HLA in healthy donors. PCR employed 60 Vbeta and 13 Jbeta primers. Profiled with immunoSEQ multiplex PCR; TCRdb holds only in-frame clones, not every one. Of 200,000 or so clones listed, roughly 80% are singletons. Sequenced sample: PBMCs. The receptor source for this set is a girl aged 2 to 10 in good health and CMV-seronegative.

Worth noting for this clone: Compared with germline, one end of the junction differs, possibly owing to a read error. The rearrangement joins TRBV25-1 to TRBJ2-4; 12 nucleotides agree with TRBD2. This CDR3 spans 12 amino acids. CDR1 is MGHDK, CDR2 SYGVNS, per germline. The CDR3 coding sequence is TGTGCCAGCAGTGATGCTAGCGGGAGGGTTGACTTC. Translating it yields CASSDASGRVDF.

The V gene is TRBV4-2, the J gene TRBJ2-7; 8 bases are a match to TRBD1. Germline CDR1 and CDR2: LGHNA and YNFKEQ. The junction had 5 bases not matched to a gene; V was cut back by 0 bases and J by 4 bases. The CDR3 is made up of 15 amino acids. The CDR3 sequence is CASSQDRGRLYEQYF. CDR3 DNA: TGTGCCAGCAGCCAAGACAGGGGGCGCTTGTACGAGCAGTACTTC.

In DNA form, the CDR3 reads TGTGCCAGCAGCTTAGAAGTCACTAATCAGCCCCAGCATTTT. It encodes CASSLEVTNQPQHF. The chain has TRBV7-9 and TRBJ1-5; D not certain. Trimming pared 1 base from V and 4 bases from J, leaving 8 bases between. The CDR3 is 14 amino acids. Germline CDR1 SEHNR, CDR2 FQNEAQ (reference sequence).

The chain links TRBV6-1 to TRBJ2-1; D perhaps matches TRBD2 (6 bases). V was clipped by 4 bases and J by 1 base, with 17 bases between them. CDR3 length: 17 amino acids. Germline assignment: CDR1 MNHNS and CDR2 SASEGT. This CDR3 is CASSVRDGSGSYNEQFF. The CDR3 coding sequence is TGTGCCAGCAGTGTTCGAGACGGGAGTGGGTCCTACAATGAGCAGTTCTTC.

This clone was counted only a few times. This chain connects TRBV15 to TRBJ2-7; D possibly corresponds to TRBD2 (6 bases). CDR1 is LNHNV and CDR2 is YYDKDF in the germline V gene (reference sequence). The ends were cut back, 1 base at V and 3 bases at J, with 10 bases in the middle. The CDR3 runs to 14 residues. The chain's CDR3 is CATSRVGGLYEQYF. CDR3 DNA sequence: TGTGCCACCAGCAGAGTCGGAGGGCTCTACGAGCAGTACTTC.

This chain links TRBV2 with TRBJ2-3; perhaps TRBD2 as D (5 bases). The CDR3 is 15 residues long. Germline V CDR1 and CDR2: SNHLY, FYNNEI. V lost 4 bases, J lost 1 base, and 12 bases lay in between. The CDR3 region is CASSGRRVGTDTQYF. As DNA, the CDR3 is TGTGCCAGCAGTGGGCGGCGGGTTGGCACAGATACGCAGTATTTT.

The V and J genes are TRBV4-1 and TRBJ2-1; the D gene is possibly TRBD2 (5 bases). From germline, CDR1 is MGHRA and CDR2 YSYEKL. The CDR3 loop spans 15 amino acids. V shed 4 bases and J shed 0 bases, with 10 bases lying between them. DNA of the CDR3: TGCGCCAGCAGCCCCGGAGGCACCTCCTACAATGAGCAGTTCTTC. Its translation is CASSPGGTSYNEQFF.

This clone was seen only a few times. The chain combines TRBV14 with TRBJ2-1; the D is unclear. Germline V gives CDR1 SGHDN, CDR2 FVKESK. This CDR3 comprises 15 residues. Trimming shortened V by 4 bases and J by 8 bases, and 18 bases separated the two germline ends. In DNA, the CDR3 is TGTGCCAGCAGCCCGGCAATTAATTATGCGGATGAGCAGTTCTTC. This translates into CASSPAINYADEQFF.

The chain links TRBV5-6 to TRBJ2-7, with a possible D match to TRBD2 (6 bases). This CDR3 spans 13 amino acids. Trimming stripped 4 bases from V and 3 bases from J, with 11 bases between. Germline assignment: CDR1 SGHDT and CDR2 YYEEEE. In DNA, the CDR3 is TGTGCCAGCAGCGATGGGACTTACTACGAGCAGTACTTC. Protein product: CASSDGTYYEQYF.

The chain couples TRBV2 to TRBJ1-5, with D perhaps TRBD1 (5 bases). Germline V CDR1 and CDR2: SNHLY, FYNNEI. Between the trimmed V and J ends, which lost 3 bases and 5 bases, there was a span of 11 bases. The CDR3 consists of 14 residues. CDR3 DNA sequence: TGTGCCAGCAGTGATGGGGCGCCCCATCAGCCCCAGCATTTT. Translated, it gives CASSDGAPHQPQHF. Combining the CDR3 with reference TRBV2 and TRBJ1-5 gives the whole variable domain EPEVTQTPSHQVTQMGQEVILRCVPISNHLYFYWYRQILGQKVEFLVSFYNNEISEKSEIFDDQFSVERPDGSNFTLKIRSTKLEDSAMYFCASSDGAPHQPQHFGDGTRLSIL.

The V gene is TRBV4-1, the J gene TRBJ1-2, with a tentative D call TRBD1 (6 bases). This CDR3 spans 15 amino acids. Trimming removed 0 bases at V and 4 bases at J, with 12 bases between. From germline, CDR1 is MGHRA and CDR2 YSYEKL. This chain's CDR3 is CASSQETDRRYGYTF. The CDR3 coding sequence is TGCGCCAGCAGCCAAGAGACGGACAGACGCTATGGCTACACCTTC.

The chain joins TRBV5-1 to TRBJ2-1, with D possibly matching TRBD2 (6 bases). The CDR3 is made up of 16 amino acids. CDR1 is SGHRS, CDR2 YFSETQ, per germline. Trimming removed 0 bases at V and 5 bases at J, with 15 bases between. CDR3 amino acids: CASSLAAGLKDNEQFF. CDR3 sequence (DNA): TGCGCCAGCAGCTTGGCCGCGGGACTTAAGGACAATGAGCAGTTCTTC.

The rearrangement joins TRBV5-4 to TRBJ2-5, with D hard to call. The CDR3 extends over 12 amino acids. CDR1 is SGHNT and CDR2 is YYREEE in the germline V gene (reference sequence). V was shortened by 1 base and J by 5 bases, with 6 bases between the two germline ends. This chain's CDR3 is CASSLFSETQYF. Written as DNA, the CDR3 is TGTGCCAGCAGCTTGTTTTCGGAGACCCAGTACTTC. Full variable domain (missing parts from reference TRBV5-4 and TRBJ2-5): ETGVTQSPTHLIKTRGQQVTLRCSSQSGHNTVSWYQQALGQGPQFIFQYYREEENGRGNFPPRFSGLQFPNYSSELNVNALELDDSALYLCASSLFSETQYFGPGTRLLVL.

The V and J genes are TRBV5-4 and TRBJ2-2, with D perhaps matching TRBD1 (8 bases). V lost 2 bases and J 5 bases, leaving 13 bases between the germline ends. The germline CDR1 and CDR2 sequences are SGHNT and YYREEE (reference sequence). There are 15 residues in the CDR3. The CDR3 nucleotides read TGTGCCAGCAGCTTTGGACAGGGAGGGACCGGGGAGCTGTTTTTT. Its protein is CASSFGQGGTGELFF. Variable domain in full (rest from reference TRBV5-4 and TRBJ2-2): ETGVTQSPTHLIKTRGQQVTLRCSSQSGHNTVSWYQQALGQGPQFIFQYYREEENGRGNFPPRFSGLQFPNYSSELNVNALELDDSALYLCASSFGQGGTGELFFGEGSRLTVL.

The genes are TRBV5-1 and TRBJ2-2; TRBD2 aligns across 9 bases. Germline CDR1 and CDR2: SGHRS and YFSETQ. The CDR3 extends over 15 amino acids. V lost 0 bases and J lost 6; bases outside the gene matches: 3. CDR3 DNA: TGCGCCAGCAGCTTGGGCGGGGGGGCCGCCGGGGAGCTGTTTTTT. As protein: CASSLGGGAAGELFF.

The chain employs TRBV13 and TRBJ1-1; possible D gene TRBD1, 6 bases. Trimming took off 1 base at V and 11 bases at J, with 17 bases between the two ends. The CDR3 totals 14 residues. Germline CDR1 PRHDT, CDR2 FYEKMQ (reference sequence). As DNA, the CDR3 is TGTGCCAGCAGCTTAGCGGGCCCACAGGGTGCCGCTTTCTTT. As protein: CASSLAGPQGAAFF.

The V call is TRBV7-3, the J call TRBJ2-1, with 9 bases fitting TRBD2. Trimming at V came to 2 bases and at J to 8 bases, leaving 4 bases not matched to a gene. Germline CDR1 reads SGHTA; CDR2 reads FQGTGA. This CDR3 has 14 amino acids. The CDR3 region is CASSLAGGLDEQFF. The CDR3 DNA reads as TGTGCCAGCAGCTTAGCGGGAGGGTTGGATGAGCAGTTCTTC.

The chain links TRBV15 to TRBJ2-2; no clear D gene. CDR3 length: 13 amino acids. Trimming removed 0 bases at V and 7 bases at J, with 6 bases between. Germline CDR1 reads LNHNV; CDR2 reads YYDKDF (reference sequence). CDR3 sequence (DNA): TGTGCCACCAGCAGAGATAGAGGCGGGGAGCTGTTTTTT. It yields the protein CATSRDRGGELFF. Looking up the rest from reference TRBV15 and TRBJ2-2 gives the full variable domain: DAMVIQNPRYQVTQFGKPVTLSCSQTLNHNVMYWYQQKSSQAPKLLFHYYDKDFNNEADTPDNFQSRRPNTSFCFLDIRSPGLGDTAMYLCATSRDRGGELFFGEGSRLTVL.

This clone was observed once. The gene calls are TRBV5-4 and TRBJ2-5; the match to TRBD1 covers 9 bases. The junction had 3 bases not matched to a gene; V was cut back by 2 bases and J by 4 bases. Germline CDR1 SGHNT, CDR2 YYREEE (reference sequence). This CDR3 spans 14 amino acids. The CDR3 region is CASSFHRGRETQYF. In DNA, the CDR3 is TGTGCCAGCAGCTTCCACAGGGGGCGAGAGACCCAGTACTTC. Filled out from reference TRBV5-4 and TRBJ2-5, the complete variable domain reads ETGVTQSPTHLIKTRGQQVTLRCSSQSGHNTVSWYQQALGQGPQFIFQYYREEENGRGNFPPRFSGLQFPNYSSELNVNALELDDSALYLCASSFHRGRETQYFGPGTRLLVL.

V is TRBV18 and J is TRBJ2-5; perhaps TRBD1 as D (6 bases). The CDR3 is 14 amino acids. Germline-derived CDR1 and CDR2 are KGHSH and LQKENI. V was trimmed by 3 bases and J by 2 bases, leaving 10 bases between them. The CDR3 DNA is TGTGCCAGCTCACCCGGACAGAATCAAGAGACCCAGTACTTC. Translating it yields CASSPGQNQETQYF. Full variable domain (outside the CDR3, taken from reference TRBV18 and TRBJ2-5): NAGVMQNPRHLVRRRGQEARLRCSPMKGHSHVYWYRQLPEEGLKFMVYLQKENIIDESGMPKERFSAEFPKEGPSILRIQQVVRGDSAAYFCASSPGQNQETQYFGPGTRLLVL.